This T cell receptor beta chain was sequenced in a study of beta chain features in type 1 diabetes. As every portion of the isolated RNA was reverse transcribed, the sequencing read expressed TCRB transcripts. This table comes from immunoSEQ multiplex PCR, and its TCRdb copy is limited to in-frame clones, with some not included. The sample shows 120,000 to 150,000 clones, under 11% of them seen only once. Germline V lookup: CDR1 LGHNA, CDR2 YSLEER. V lost 2 bases and J 9 bases, leaving 11 bases between the germline ends. This CDR3 comprises 13 residues. Sample: naive CD4+ T cells from blood. This receptor was identified in a man in his late teens or twenties in good health. V usage is TRBV4-3 and J usage is TRBJ1-5, with D maybe TRBD1 (6 bases). The CDR3 nucleotides read TGCGCCAGCAGCCAAAGGGGGGGTGGGCCCCAGCATTTT. This codes for CASSQRGGGPQHF.